This TCR beta chain was identified in a study of identical twins. In TCRdb, the 5' RACE reads were re-called with MiXCR into one record per CDR3 protein. In the table there are 650,000 to 750,000 distinct CDR3 sequences, around 20% of which are singletons. The CDR3 spans 15 residues. Germline values: CDR1 SGDLS, CDR2 YYNGEE. V was trimmed by 4 bases and J by 9 bases, leaving 20 bases between them. In its sample, this clonotype was seen many times. These data were likewise used in another study, on T cells expressing NK-cell markers. That source adds: The dominant NKG2C+ clonotypes represented roughly 1.0-7.5% of CD8+ T cells in five or six donors. There remained a lack of clarity about HCMV specificity of expanded NKG2C+ T cell clones.

Sequenced sample: PBMCs. The J gene is TRBJ2-1, the V gene TRBV9; TRBD2 is a possible D gene (6 bases). The sequence was collected from a woman between 18 and 29 years old in good health. This chain's CDR3 is CASSPRLGRQPEQFF. CDR3 in DNA: TGTGCCAGCAGCCCCCGACTAGGCCGCCAGCCTGAGCAGTTCTTC. The variable domain in full, completed from reference TRBV9 and TRBJ2-1, reads DSGVTQTPKHLITATGQRVTLRCSPRSGDLSVYWYQQSLDQGLQFLIQYYNGEERAKGNILERFSAQQFPDLHSELNLSSLELGDSALYFCASSPRLGRQPEQFFGPGTRLTVL.